A selection of T cell receptor beta chains follows, all from one sample in a study of a mutant IDH1 vaccine in newly diagnosed glioma. Assay used: immunoSEQ multiplex PCR; TCRdb lists only in-frame clones, some missing. The sample includes tens of thousands of clones, 76% of them seen just once. These receptors lack a known antigen. The material was PBMCs, obtained from a glioma patient whose treatment included an IDH1 peptide vaccine. These TCRs come from a man in his forties or fifties with glioma. The CDR3 runs from the conserved cysteine through the conserved F or W. Each record gives: D gene, V gene, clone size, J gene, CDR3 protein, CDR3 DNA. D genes are given only for firm matches. Expanded clones get a size class; other rows say once, few or many, or leave the size out.

>.|TRBV5-1|.|TRBJ2-7
CASSATAYEQYF
TGCGCCAGCAGCGCCACGGCCTACGAGCAGTACTTC
>TRBD2|TRBV2|.|TRBJ2-1
CASTPTAWTSVSYNEQFF
TGTGCCAGCACCCCGACCGCCTGGACTAGCGTATCCTACAATGAGCAGTTCTTC
>TRBD2|TRBV5-6|.|TRBJ2-7
CASSLAGGSDEQYF
TGTGCCAGCAGCTTGGCTGGCGGGAGCGACGAGCAGTACTTC
>TRBD2|TRBV10-2|.|TRBJ2-1
CASGGGTSGRSSYNEQFF
TGCGCCAGCGGGGGAGGGACTAGCGGCCGTAGCTCCTACAATGAGCAGTTCTTC
>.|TRBV5-5|.|TRBJ1-2
CASSGQRGIYGYTF
TGTGCCAGCAGCGGACAGAGGGGTATCTATGGCTACACCTTC
>.|TRBV7-9|.|TRBJ2-7
CASSFGGKDEQYF
TGTGCCAGCAGCTTTGGAGGGAAGGATGAGCAGTACTTC
>.|TRBV11-2|once|TRBJ2-6
CASSLDRSGSGANVLTF
TGTGCCAGCAGCTTAGATCGATCAGGGTCCGGGGCCAACGTCCTGACTTTC
>TRBD1|TRBV7-2|.|TRBJ2-2
CASSLGGQGASGELFF
TGTGCCAGCAGCTTGGGGGGACAGGGGGCCTCCGGGGAGCTGTTTTTT
>.|TRBV19|.|TRBJ2-3
CASSSTGLGDTQYF
TGTGCCAGTAGCTCTACAGGGCTCGGGGATACGCAGTATTTT
>.|TRBV11-2|.|TRBJ2-3
CAAGNSGDTQYF
TGTGCCGCCGGGAATAGCGGAGATACGCAGTATTTT
>.|TRBV5-1|.|TRBJ1-1
CASSLLRGTQAFF
TGCGCCAGCAGCTTGCTCCGGGGGACTCAGGCTTTCTTT
>.|TRBV6-4|.|TRBJ2-1
CASSDSSASSYNEQFF
TGTGCCAGCAGTGACTCGTCGGCGAGCTCCTACAATGAGCAGTTCTTC
>TRBD2|TRBV5-1|.|TRBJ2-7
CASSLGTGLAYEQYF
TGCGCCAGCAGCTTGGGTACTGGACTAGCCTACGAGCAGTACTTC
>.|TRBV27|.|TRBJ1-2
CASSVGGRNYGYTF
TGTGCCAGCAGTGTAGGGGGGAGAAACTATGGCTACACCTTC
>TRBD2|TRBV5-1|.|TRBJ2-7
CASSLFERGLAGEQYEQYF
TGCGCCAGCAGCTTGTTTGAGAGAGGACTAGCGGGAGAACAGTACGAGCAGTACTTC
>.|TRBV30|.|TRBJ2-4
CAWSAERNIQYF
TGTGCCTGGAGTGCAGAAAGAAACATTCAGTACTTC
>.|TRBV7-8|.|TRBJ1-5
CASSLEVNRGAQHF
TGTGCCAGCAGCTTAGAGGTTAATCGGGGGGCCCAGCATTTT
>.|TRBV11-3|.|TRBJ2-3
CASSQGPREQYF
TGTGCCAGCAGCCAGGGCCCGCGTGAACAGTATTTT
>TRBD1|TRBV2|.|TRBJ1-2
CASRGTGTVGGYTF
TGTGCCAGCAGGGGGACAGGGACTGTGGGTGGCTACACCTTC
>.|TRBV19|few|TRBJ1-5
CASSSTVNQPQHF
TGTGCCAGTAGTAGTACCGTCAATCAGCCCCAGCATTTT
>.|TRBV19|.|TRBJ2-7
CASSMQGGDEQYF
TGTGCCAGTAGTATGCAGGGTGGGGACGAGCAGTACTTC
>.|TRBV5-4|.|TRBJ2-1
CASSLASLSYNEQFF
TGTGCCAGCAGCTTGGCGAGCCTGTCCTACAATGAGCAGTTCTTC
>TRBD2|TRBV10-2|.|TRBJ2-1
CASSSGRSSYNEQFF
TGCGCCAGCAGCAGCGGGAGGAGCTCCTACAATGAGCAGTTCTTC
>.|TRBV27|.|TRBJ2-2
CASSFAGEDTGELFF
TGTGCCAGCAGTTTTGCAGGGGAGGACACCGGGGAGCTGTTTTTT
>.|TRBV5-6|.|TRBJ2-2
CASSFSGELFF
TGTGCCAGCAGCTTTTCCGGGGAGCTGTTTTTT
>.|TRBV4-1|few|TRBJ2-1
CASSQDSVVQFF
TGCGCCAGCAGCCAAGATTCGGTAGTGCAGTTCTTC
>TRBD1|TRBV19|.|TRBJ2-7
CASSIVGTGAPYEQYF
TGTGCCAGTAGTATAGTCGGGACAGGGGCCCCCTACGAGCAGTACTTC
>TRBD2|TRBV7-6|.|TRBJ2-3
CASSQGLAGDTQYF
TGTGCCAGCAGCCAAGGACTAGCGGGAGATACGCAGTATTTT
>.|TRBV28|once|TRBJ1-6
CASSFGRLNSPLHF
TGTGCCAGCAGTTTCGGCAGATTAAATTCACCCCTCCACTTT
>.|TRBV7-2|.|TRBJ2-5
CASTTSGTRAETQYF
TGTGCCAGCACAACGTCGGGGACCAGGGCAGAGACCCAGTACTTC
>.|TRBV4-1|once|TRBJ1-4
CASSQDTGRREKLFF
TGCGCCAGCAGCCAAGATACGGGGCGTCGAGAAAAACTGTTTTTT
>.|TRBV7-9|.|TRBJ2-7
CASSKGGSSYEQYF
TGTGCCAGCAGCAAAGGTGGGAGCTCCTACGAGCAGTACTTC
>TRBD1|TRBV19|few|TRBJ1-5
CASSNPFRDRVFNQPQHF
TGTGCCAGTAGTAACCCATTCCGGGACAGGGTTTTCAATCAGCCCCAGCATTTT
>.|TRBV7-8|.|TRBJ2-1
CASSPWGQVGFF
TGTGCCAGCAGCCCTTGGGGGCAGGTCGGGTTCTTC